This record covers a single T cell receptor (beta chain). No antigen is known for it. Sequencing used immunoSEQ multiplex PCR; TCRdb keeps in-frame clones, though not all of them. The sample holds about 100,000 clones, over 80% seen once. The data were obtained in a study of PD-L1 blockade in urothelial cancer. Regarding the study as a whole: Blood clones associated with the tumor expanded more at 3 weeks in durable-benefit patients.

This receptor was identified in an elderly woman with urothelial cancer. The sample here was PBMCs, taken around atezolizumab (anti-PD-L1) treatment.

CDR3 coding DNA: TGCAGCGCCAAGACCGGGACAGGGGAGACAGATACGCAGTATTTT. Its translation is CSAKTGTGETDTQYF. The chain uses TRBV29-1 and TRBJ2-3; 10 nucleotides agree with TRBD1. The trim removed 7 bases at V and 3 bases at J, leaving 10 bases unmatched. Germline-derived CDR1 and CDR2 are SQVTM and ANQGSEA. The CDR3 extends over 15 amino acids.